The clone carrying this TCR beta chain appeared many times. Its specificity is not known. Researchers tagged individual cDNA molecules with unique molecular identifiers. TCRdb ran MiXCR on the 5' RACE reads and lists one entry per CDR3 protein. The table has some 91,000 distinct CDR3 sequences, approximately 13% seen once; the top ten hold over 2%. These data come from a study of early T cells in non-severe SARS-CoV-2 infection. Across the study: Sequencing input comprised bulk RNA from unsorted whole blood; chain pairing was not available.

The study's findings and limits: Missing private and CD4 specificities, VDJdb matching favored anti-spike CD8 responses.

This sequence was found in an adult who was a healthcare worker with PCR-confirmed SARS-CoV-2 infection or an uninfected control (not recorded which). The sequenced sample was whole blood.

The CDR3 loop is CASARLAGPPRGELFF. DNA for the CDR3: TGTGCCAGCGCCAGACTAGCGGGACCCCCCCGCGGGGAGCTGTTTTTT. This chain joins TRBV3-1 and TRBJ2-2; TRBD2 agrees at 11 bases. CDR3 length equals 16 residues. J was trimmed by 7 bases and V by 8 bases; bases with no gene match: 12. From germline, CDR1 is LGHDT and CDR2 YNNKEL (reference sequence).